The 10 T cell receptor beta chains in this list originate from one sample, sequenced in a study of blood T cell repertoires in COVID-19. The data were produced by immunoSEQ multiplex PCR, yet TCRdb's version contains in-frame clones alone and is incomplete. The sample carries 200,000 or so clones, around 81% recorded once. Sequenced sample: peripheral blood. Source of these receptors: a woman in her thirties who had recovered from COVID-19.

The chain combines TRBV2 with TRBJ2-7, with a possible D match to TRBD2 (5 bases). V lost 4 bases and J 0 bases, leaving 16 bases between the germline ends. The germline gives CDR1 SNHLY, CDR2 FYNNEI. The CDR3 is 16 residues long. DNA of the CDR3: TGTGCCAGCAGTGGGGTTACAGCGGTGCCCTCCTACGAGCAGTACTTC. It yields the protein CASSGVTAVPSYEQYF.

The V and J genes are TRBV9 and TRBJ2-3; a possible D gene is TRBD2 (5 bases). Germline V CDR1 and CDR2: SGDLS, YYNGEE. The ends were cut back, 1 base at V and 0 bases at J, with 9 bases in the middle. The CDR3 contains 15 residues. CDR3 bases: TGTGCCAGCAGCGTAACTGGGAGTAGCACAGATACGCAGTATTTT. It encodes CASSVTGSSTDTQYF.

The chain joins TRBV7-9 to TRBJ1-6; 8 nucleotides line up with TRBD1. This CDR3 region has 16 residues. Trimming cost V 6 bases and J 8 bases; bases outside gene matches: 12. The germline CDR1 and CDR2 sequences are SEHNR and FQNEAQ (reference sequence). The CDR3 DNA reads TGTGCCAGCAGTCGCCGGGACAGGCTCAGGGATTCACCCCTCCACTTT. Protein: CASSRRDRLRDSPLHF.

This chain connects TRBV19 to TRBJ2-2, with D perhaps TRBD2 (6 bases). CDR1 is LNHDA, CDR2 SQIVND, per germline (reference sequence). The CDR3 is 14 residues long. Trimming pared 7 bases from V and 5 bases from J, leaving 14 bases between. The CDR3 region is CASIPLGGTGELFF. The CDR3 DNA reads TGTGCCAGTATCCCCCTCGGGGGTACCGGGGAGCTGTTTTTT.

The V gene is TRBV15, the J gene TRBJ2-3; 8 nucleotides agree with TRBD2. The CDR3 loop spans 16 amino acids. The V and J ends lost 0 bases and 4 bases, in that order; junction bases with no gene match: 6. Germline CDR1 is LNHNV and CDR2 is YYDKDF (reference sequence). Here the CDR3 DNA reads TGTGCCACCAGCAGAGATGGAGCGGGAGTGGCAGATACGCAGTATTTT. Protein sequence: CATSRDGAGVADTQYF. Based on the CDR3 plus reference TRBV15 and TRBJ2-3, the full variable domain is DAMVIQNPRYQVTQFGKPVTLSCSQTLNHNVMYWYQQKSSQAPKLLFHYYDKDFNNEADTPDNFQSRRPNTSFCFLDIRSPGLGDTAMYLCATSRDGAGVADTQYFGPGTRLTVL.

Only one count was recorded for this clone. This chain links TRBV25-1 with TRBJ2-2; maybe TRBD2 (5 bases). Deletions cut 3 bases from V and 3 bases from J, with 11 bases between. This CDR3 is 15 amino acids long. Germline loops: CDR1 MGHDK, CDR2 SYGVNS. The CDR3 DNA follows: TGTGCCAGCAGTGACAGGCAGCGGCACACCGGGGAGCTGTTTTTT. Translating it yields CASSDRQRHTGELFF.

This clone was detected only once. The chain combines TRBV18 with TRBJ2-3; perhaps TRBD1 as D (6 bases). Germline V gene lookup returns CDR1 KGHSH and CDR2 LQKENI. The CDR3 covers 15 residues. V was trimmed by 3 bases and J by 3 bases, leaving 13 bases between them. The CDR3, as DNA: TGTGCCAGCTCACCCCAGGGGAGTGAAACAGATACGCAGTATTTT. It specifies CASSPQGSETDTQYF.

The chain combines TRBV11-2 with TRBJ1-4, with 11 bases aligning to TRBD1. Germline V gene data show CDR1 as SGHAT and CDR2 as FQNNGV. Trimming took 4 bases from V and 7 from J; bases not matched to a gene: 2. The CDR3 runs 14 residues. Here the CDR3 reads CASSSGTGGEKLFF. As DNA, the CDR3 is TGTGCCAGCAGCTCCGGGACAGGGGGTGAAAAACTGTTTTTT.

The chain has TRBV28 and TRBJ2-7; 9 nucleotides agree with TRBD2. Looked up from germline, CDR1 is MDHEN and CDR2 is SYDVKM. The V and J ends lost 2 bases and 2 bases, in that order; junction bases with no gene match: 7. The CDR3 sequence is 16 residues long. DNA of the CDR3: TGTGCCAGCAGTTTACGCGGGAGGGTAATGACCTACGAGCAGTACTTC. The encoded protein is CASSLRGRVMTYEQYF.

This chain connects TRBV6-5 to TRBJ2-7; no clear D gene. This CDR3 spans 16 amino acids. Germline V gives CDR1 MNHEY, CDR2 SVGAGI. With 0 bases removed from V and 4 bases from J, the gap between germline ends came to 16 bases. The CDR3 protein is CASSYSTGFGAYEQYF. CDR3 nucleotide sequence: TGTGCCAGCAGTTACTCGACCGGATTTGGAGCATACGAGCAGTACTTC.